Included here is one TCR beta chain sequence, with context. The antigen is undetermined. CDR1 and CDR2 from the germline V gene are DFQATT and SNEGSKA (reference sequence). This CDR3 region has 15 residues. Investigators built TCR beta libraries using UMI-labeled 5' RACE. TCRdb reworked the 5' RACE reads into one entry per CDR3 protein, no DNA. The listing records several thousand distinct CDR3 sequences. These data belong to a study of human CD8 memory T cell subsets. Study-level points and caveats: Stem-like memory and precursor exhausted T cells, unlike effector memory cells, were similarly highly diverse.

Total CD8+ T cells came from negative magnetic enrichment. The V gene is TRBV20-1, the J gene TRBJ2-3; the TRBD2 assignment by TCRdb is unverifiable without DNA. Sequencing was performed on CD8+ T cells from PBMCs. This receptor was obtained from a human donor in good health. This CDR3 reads CSALDLAESTDTQYF.